This T cell receptor beta chain was documented in a study of CD8+ T cells in alopecia areata. The treatment here: oral pan-JAK inhibitor, 5-10 mg twice daily. Researchers gathered lesional scalp punch biopsies and peripheral blood from patients with alopecia areata. On this clone itself: What it recognizes is unknown.

Germline lookup yields CDR1 SGHRS and CDR2 YFSETQ. V gave up 3 bases and J gave up 5 bases, with 8 bases separating them. The CDR3 sequence is 12 residues long. Extraction and reverse transcription of RNA yielded cDNA as the sequencing template. Libraries were prepared by immunoSEQ multiplex PCR; TCRdb keeps only in-frame clonotypes and omits some of them. The sample records 150,000 to 200,000 clones, about 60% being singletons. Study-level points and caveats: Many expanded lesional clones persisted in scalp and blood during tofacitinib treatment.

This chain joins TRBV5-1 and TRBJ2-5; a weak D match, TRBD1 (5 bases). The source is a human donor with alopecia areata. Sequencing was performed on CD4+ T cells sorted from blood, taken at week 24, from a patient treated with tofacitinib. CDR3 DNA sequence: TGCGCCAGCAGCTCTCCAGGGGAGACCCAGTACTTC. Encoded protein: CASSSPGETQYF. The whole variable domain, filled in from reference TRBV5-1 and TRBJ2-5, reads KAGVTQTPRYLIKTRGQQVTLSCSPISGHRSVSWYQQTPGQGLQFLFEYFSETQRNKGNFPGRFSGRQFSNSRSEMNVSTLELGDSALYLCASSSPGETQYFGPGTRLLVL.